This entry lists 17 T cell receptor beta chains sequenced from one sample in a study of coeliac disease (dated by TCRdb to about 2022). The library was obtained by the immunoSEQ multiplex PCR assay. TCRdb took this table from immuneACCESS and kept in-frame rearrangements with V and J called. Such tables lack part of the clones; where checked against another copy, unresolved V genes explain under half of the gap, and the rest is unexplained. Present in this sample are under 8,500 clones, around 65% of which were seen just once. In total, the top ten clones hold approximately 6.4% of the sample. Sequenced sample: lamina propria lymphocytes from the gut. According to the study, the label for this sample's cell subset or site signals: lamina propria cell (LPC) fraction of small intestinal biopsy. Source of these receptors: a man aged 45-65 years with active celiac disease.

CDR3 bases: TGCGCCAGCAGTGACTCCCTTGGGGGGGGAACCTACGAGCAGTACGTC. Translated: CASSDSLGGGTYEQYV. The rearrangement joins TRBV10-2 to TRBJ2-7; 7 positions match TRBD2. Per the germline V gene, CDR1 is WSHSY and CDR2 is SAAADI. The J segment lost 2 bases and the V segment lost 3 bases, leaving 10 bases of the junction unmatched. This CDR3 spans 16 amino acids.

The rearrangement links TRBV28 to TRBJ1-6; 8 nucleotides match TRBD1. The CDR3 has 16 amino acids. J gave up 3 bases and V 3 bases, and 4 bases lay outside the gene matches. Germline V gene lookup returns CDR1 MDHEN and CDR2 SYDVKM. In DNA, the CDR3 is TGTGCCAGCAGTTTTCCAGGGGGCGACTATAATTCACCCCTCCACTTT. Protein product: CASSFPGGDYNSPLHF.

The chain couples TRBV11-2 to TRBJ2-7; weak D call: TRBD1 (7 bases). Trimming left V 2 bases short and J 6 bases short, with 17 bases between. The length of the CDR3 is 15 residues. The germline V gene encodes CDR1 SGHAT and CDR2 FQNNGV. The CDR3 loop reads CASSLMVMQGGEQYF. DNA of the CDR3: TGTGCCAGCAGCTTAATGGTGATGCAGGGGGGCGAGCAGTACTTC.

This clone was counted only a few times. CDR3 sequence: CASSPSHGAAEQYV. Written as DNA, the CDR3 is TGTGCCAGCAGCCCATCCCATGGGGCAGCCGAGCAGTACGTC. The rearrangement uses TRBV11-2 and TRBJ2-7, with D maybe TRBD1 (5 bases). The V end was cut by 5 bases, the J end by 6 bases, with 17 bases between. Per the germline V gene, CDR1 is SGHAT and CDR2 is FQNNGV. The CDR3 covers 14 residues.

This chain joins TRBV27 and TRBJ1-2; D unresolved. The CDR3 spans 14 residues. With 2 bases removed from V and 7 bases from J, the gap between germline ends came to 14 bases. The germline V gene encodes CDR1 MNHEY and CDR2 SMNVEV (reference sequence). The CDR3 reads CASSLNIWVAGYTF. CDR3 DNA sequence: TGTGCCAGCAGTTTAAATATCTGGGTAGCTGGCTACACCTTC.

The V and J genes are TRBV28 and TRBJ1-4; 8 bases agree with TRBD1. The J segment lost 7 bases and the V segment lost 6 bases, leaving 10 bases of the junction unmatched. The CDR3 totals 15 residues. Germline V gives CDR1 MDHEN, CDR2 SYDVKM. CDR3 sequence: CASRNYRGSGEKLFF. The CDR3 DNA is TGTGCCAGCAGAAACTACAGGGGGTCAGGTGAAAAACTGTTTTTT.

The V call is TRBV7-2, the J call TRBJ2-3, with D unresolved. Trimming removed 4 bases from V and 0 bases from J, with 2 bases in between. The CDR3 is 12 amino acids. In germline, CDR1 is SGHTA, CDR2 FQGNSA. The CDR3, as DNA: TGTGCCAGCAGCTCTAGCACAGATACGCAGTATTTT. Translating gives CASSSSTDTQYF.

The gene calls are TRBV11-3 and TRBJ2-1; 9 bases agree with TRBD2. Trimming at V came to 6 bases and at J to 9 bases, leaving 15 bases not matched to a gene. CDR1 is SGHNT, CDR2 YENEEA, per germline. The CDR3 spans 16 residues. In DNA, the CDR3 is TGTGCCAGCAGTCCCCCCCTGGCTAGCGGGAAGCGTGAGCAGTTCTTC. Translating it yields CASSPPLASGKREQFF.

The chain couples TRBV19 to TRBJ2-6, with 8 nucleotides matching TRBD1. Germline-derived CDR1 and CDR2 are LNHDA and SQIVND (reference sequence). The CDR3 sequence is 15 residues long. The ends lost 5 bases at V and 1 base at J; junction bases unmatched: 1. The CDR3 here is CASSHRGSGANVLTF. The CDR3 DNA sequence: TGTGCCAGTAGTCACAGGGGGTCTGGGGCCAACGTCCTGACTTTC.

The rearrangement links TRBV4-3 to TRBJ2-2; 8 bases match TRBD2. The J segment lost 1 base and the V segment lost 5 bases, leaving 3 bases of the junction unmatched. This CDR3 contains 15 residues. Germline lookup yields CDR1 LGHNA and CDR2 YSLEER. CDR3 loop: CASSYSGMNTGELFF. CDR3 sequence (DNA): TGCGCCAGCAGCTATAGCGGGATGAACACCGGGGAGCTGTTTTTT.

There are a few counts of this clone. The CDR3 protein is CASSLTQADGYTF. CDR3 bases: TGCGCCAGCAGCTTGACACAGGCGGATGGCTACACCTTC. The J gene is TRBJ1-2, the V gene TRBV5-1; weak D call: TRBD1 (5 bases). The V end was cut by 1 base, the J end by 6 bases, with 10 bases between. The germline CDR1 and CDR2 sequences are SGHRS and YFSETQ. The CDR3 spans 13 residues.

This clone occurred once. The CDR3 DNA follows: TGTGCCAGCAGTGGGGACTCAGCCGCTGAGCAGTTCTTC. As protein: CASSGDSAAEQFF. The V call is TRBV2, the J call TRBJ2-1; D is possibly TRBD2 (6 bases). Germline V gene sequence: CDR1 SNHLY, CDR2 FYNNEI. This CDR3 region has 13 residues. V was pared by 4 bases and J by 9 bases, with 13 bases between.

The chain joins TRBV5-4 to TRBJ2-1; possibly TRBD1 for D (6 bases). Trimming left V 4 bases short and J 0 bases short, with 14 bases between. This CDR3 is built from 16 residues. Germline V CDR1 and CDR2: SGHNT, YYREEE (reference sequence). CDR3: CASSLDRPSSYNEQFF. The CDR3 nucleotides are TGTGCCAGCAGCCTCGACAGGCCGAGCTCCTACAATGAGCAGTTCTTC.

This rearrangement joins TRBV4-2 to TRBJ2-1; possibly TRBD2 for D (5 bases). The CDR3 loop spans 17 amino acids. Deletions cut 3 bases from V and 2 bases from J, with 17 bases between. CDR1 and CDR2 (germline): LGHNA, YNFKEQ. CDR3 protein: CASSQTAGLPTYNEQFF. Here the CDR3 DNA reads TGTGCCAGCAGCCAGACGGCCGGACTTCCCACCTACAATGAGCAGTTCTTC.

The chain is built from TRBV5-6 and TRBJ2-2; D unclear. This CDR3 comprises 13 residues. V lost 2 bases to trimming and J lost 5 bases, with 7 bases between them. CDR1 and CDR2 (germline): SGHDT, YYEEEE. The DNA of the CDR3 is TGTGCCAGCAGCTTTGGGCAGACCGGGGAGCTGTTTTTT. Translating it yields CASSFGQTGELFF.

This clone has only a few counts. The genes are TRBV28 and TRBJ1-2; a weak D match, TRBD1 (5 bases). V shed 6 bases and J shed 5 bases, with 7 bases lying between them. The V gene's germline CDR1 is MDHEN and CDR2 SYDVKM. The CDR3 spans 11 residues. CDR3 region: CASRGHYGYTF. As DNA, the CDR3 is TGTGCCAGCAGGGGGCATTATGGCTACACCTTC.

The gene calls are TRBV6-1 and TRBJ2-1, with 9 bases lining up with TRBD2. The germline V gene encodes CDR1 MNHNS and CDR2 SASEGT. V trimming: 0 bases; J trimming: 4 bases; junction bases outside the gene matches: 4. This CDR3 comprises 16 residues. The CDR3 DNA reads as TGTGCCAGCAGTGAAGCCTGGCGGGGGGGATACAATGAGCAGTTCTTC. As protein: CASSEAWRGGYNEQFF.